Following are 13 T cell receptor beta chains from one sample sequenced in a study of CD8 T cells in Susac syndrome. A quantity of about 0.45 to 1 ug RNA underwent reverse transcription using random hexamers. One entry per CDR3 protein, called by TCRdb with MiXCR from the immunoSEQ multiplex PCR reads. The sample lists roughly 130,000 distinct CDR3 sequences, nearly 96% occurring once. Sequencing was performed on CD4+ T cells from PBMCs. The receptor set was obtained from a human donor with Susac syndrome.

DNA for the CDR3: TGTGCCAGCTCACCCCCCGGAGGACAGAGTGGGGAGACCCAGTACTTC. It translates to CASSPPGGQSGETQYF. The chain carries TRBV18 and TRBJ2-5; TRBD1 is a possible D gene (6 bases). Per germline, CDR1 KGHSH and CDR2 LQKENI. The V gene lost 3 bases and the J gene lost 5 bases, with 19 bases spanning the gap. CDR3 length equals 16 residues. Complete variable domain (other parts from reference TRBV18 and TRBJ2-5): NAGVMQNPRHLVRRRGQEARLRCSPMKGHSHVYWYRQLPEEGLKFMVYLQKENIIDESGMPKERFSAEFPKEGPSILRIQQVVRGDSAAYFCASSPPGGQSGETQYFGPGTRLLVL.

The chain joins TRBV14 to TRBJ1-2, with 9 bases aligning to TRBD1. The V and J ends lost 5 bases and 7 bases, in that order; junction bases with no gene match: 11. CDR3 length: 15 residues. In germline, CDR1 is SGHDN, CDR2 FVKESK. CDR3 in amino acids: CASSFPGTGRFGYTF. CDR3 sequence (DNA): TGTGCCAGCAGCTTCCCCGGGACAGGGCGTTTTGGCTACACCTTC.

This clonotype was picked up one time. CDR3 residues: CSARDNGLAGTQYF. The CDR3 DNA reads TGCAGTGCTAGAGATAACGGACTAGCAGGGACCCAGTACTTC. The V and J genes are TRBV20-1 and TRBJ2-5; 8 nucleotides match TRBD2. The junction had 7 bases not matched to a gene; V was cut back by 0 bases and J by 7 bases. Germline V gene lookup returns CDR1 DFQATT and CDR2 SNEGSKA (reference sequence). The CDR3 covers 14 residues.

The rearrangement links TRBV7-2 to TRBJ2-6; 8 nucleotides agree with TRBD1. There are 17 residues in the CDR3. The germline V gene has CDR1 SGHTA and CDR2 FQGNSA. The V gene end was trimmed by 5 bases and the J gene end by 1 base; junction bases not matched to a gene: 7. Here the CDR3 reads CASSKDRGWSGANVLTF. The CDR3 bases are TGTGCCAGCAGCAAAGACAGGGGTTGGTCTGGGGCCAACGTCCTGACTTTC.

The CDR3 DNA follows: TGCGCCAGCAGCGGAGGCCAGTCAGGGGCGTCCTACGAGCAGTACTTC. Protein product: CASSGGQSGASYEQYF. V and J are TRBV5-1 and TRBJ2-7; tentative D call: TRBD1 (6 bases). In germline, CDR1 is SGHRS, CDR2 YFSETQ. This CDR3 has 16 residues. Trimming pared 4 bases from V and 1 base from J, leaving 18 bases between. Supplemented by reference TRBV5-1 and TRBJ2-7, the full variable domain reads KAGVTQTPRYLIKTRGQQVTLSCSPISGHRSVSWYQQTPGQGLQFLFEYFSETQRNKGNFPGRFSGRQFSNSRSEMNVSTLELGDSALYLCASSGGQSGASYEQYFGPGTRLTVT.

The chain couples TRBV14 to TRBJ2-1; D possibly corresponds to TRBD1 (6 bases). Deletions cut 2 bases from V and 6 bases from J, with 11 bases between. CDR1 and CDR2 from the germline V gene are SGHDN and FVKESK. The CDR3 loop spans 14 amino acids. The CDR3 region is CASSQFQGSNEQFF. Here the CDR3 DNA reads TGTGCCAGCAGCCAATTTCAGGGGTCCAATGAGCAGTTCTTC.

The rearrangement joins TRBV5-1 to TRBJ1-1; the D is unclear. Trimming shortened V by 4 bases and J by 3 bases, and 10 bases separated the two germline ends. The CDR3 runs 13 residues. CDR1 is SGHRS, CDR2 YFSETQ, per germline. Here the CDR3 reads CASSVGSDTEAFF. CDR3 nucleotides: TGCGCCAGCAGCGTGGGCTCTGACACTGAAGCTTTCTTT.

The chain combines TRBV27 with TRBJ2-5; 9 bases agree with TRBD2. The germline CDR1 and CDR2 sequences are MNHEY and SMNVEV (reference sequence). The CDR3 contains 16 residues. Trimming at V came to 1 base and at J to 5 bases, leaving 8 bases not matched to a gene. The CDR3 DNA sequence: TGTGCCAGCAGTTTATACATGGCGGGAGGGGATGAGACCCAGTACTTC. It encodes CASSLYMAGGDETQYF.

V is TRBV5-4 and J is TRBJ2-4, with 7 nucleotides matching TRBD1. The germline V gene has CDR1 SGHNT and CDR2 YYREEE (reference sequence). The CDR3 loop spans 15 amino acids. With V trimmed by 0 bases and J by 6 bases, 6 bases remained unmatched. CDR3 bases: TGTGCCAGCAGCTTGGCCGGGACAGAAGTAAACATTCAGTACTTC. Its translation is CASSLAGTEVNIQYF.

V usage is TRBV15 and J usage is TRBJ2-2; D is ambiguous. Germline-derived CDR1 and CDR2 are LNHNV and YYDKDF (reference sequence). CDR3 size: 14 residues. Trimming removed 8 bases from V and 4 bases from J, with 14 bases in between. The CDR3 protein is CATGGASSTGELFF. The CDR3 nucleotides read TGTGCCACCGGTGGTGCCTCCAGCACCGGGGAGCTGTTTTTT.

This chain joins TRBV15 and TRBJ1-1; D unclear. This CDR3 has 12 residues. Trimming cost V 0 bases and J 8 bases, with 7 bases left between them. Germline assignment: CDR1 LNHNV and CDR2 YYDKDF (reference sequence). The CDR3 region is CATSRDGLEAFF. The CDR3 coding sequence is TGTGCCACCAGCAGAGATGGACTGGAAGCTTTCTTT.

This chain uses TRBV6-2 or TRBV6-3 with TRBJ2-1; 8 nucleotides match TRBD2. V trimming: 5 bases; J trimming: 12 bases; junction bases outside the gene matches: 6. The germline V gene encodes CDR1 MNHEY and CDR2 SVGEGT. This CDR3 has 12 residues. The CDR3 region is CASSRTSQGQFF. The CDR3 bases are TGTGCCAGCAGTAGGACTAGCCAGGGGCAGTTCTTC.

The CDR3 nucleotides are TGCAGCGTTGAGGGTTCAGCCAAAAACATTCAGTACTTC. It codes for CSVEGSAKNIQYF. The rearrangement joins TRBV29-1 to TRBJ2-4; D gene ambiguous. Between the trimmed V and J ends, which lost 3 bases and 0 bases, there was a span of 6 bases. The germline V gene has CDR1 SQVTM and CDR2 ANQGSEA. CDR3 length: 13 residues.